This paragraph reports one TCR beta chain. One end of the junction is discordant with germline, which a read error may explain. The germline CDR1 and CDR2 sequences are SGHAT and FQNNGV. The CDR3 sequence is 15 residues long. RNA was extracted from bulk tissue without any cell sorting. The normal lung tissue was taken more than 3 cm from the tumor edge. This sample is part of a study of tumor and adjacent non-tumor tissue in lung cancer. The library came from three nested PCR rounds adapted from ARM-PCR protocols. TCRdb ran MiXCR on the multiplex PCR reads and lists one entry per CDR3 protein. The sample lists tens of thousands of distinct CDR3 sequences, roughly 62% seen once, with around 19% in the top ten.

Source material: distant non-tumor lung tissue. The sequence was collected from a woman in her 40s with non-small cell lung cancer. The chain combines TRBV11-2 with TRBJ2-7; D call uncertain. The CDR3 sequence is CASSLDPSRHCEQYF. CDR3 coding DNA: TGTGCCAGCAGCCTAGACCCTTCACGACACTGTGAGCAGTACTTC.